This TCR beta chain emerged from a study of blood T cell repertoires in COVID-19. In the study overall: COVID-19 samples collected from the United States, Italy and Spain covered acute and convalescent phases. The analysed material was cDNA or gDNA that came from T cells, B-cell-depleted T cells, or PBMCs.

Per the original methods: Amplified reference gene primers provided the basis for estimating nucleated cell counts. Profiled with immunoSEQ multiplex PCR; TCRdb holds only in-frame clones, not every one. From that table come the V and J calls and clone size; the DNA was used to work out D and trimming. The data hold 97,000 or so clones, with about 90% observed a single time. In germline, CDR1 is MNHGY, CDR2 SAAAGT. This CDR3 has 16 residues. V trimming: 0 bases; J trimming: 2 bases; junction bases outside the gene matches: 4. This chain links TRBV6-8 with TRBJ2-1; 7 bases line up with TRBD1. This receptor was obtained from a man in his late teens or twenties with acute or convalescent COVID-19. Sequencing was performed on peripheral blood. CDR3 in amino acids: CASSYSEGATYNEQFF. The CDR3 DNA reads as TGTGCCAGCAGTTACTCAGAGGGGGCAACCTACAATGAGCAGTTCTTC.